The present entry profiles one TCR beta chain with its context. The sample comes from a study of blood T cell repertoires in COVID-19. Study context: Both acute and convalescent COVID-19 samples were obtained from the United States, Italy and Spain. T cells, B-cell-depleted T cells, or PBMCs provided the cDNA or gDNA that served as material.

Sequencing was performed with immunoSEQ multiplex PCR; in TCRdb, only in-frame clones are kept and a portion is missing. Of approximately 61,000 clones listed, about 75% are singletons. Looked up from germline, CDR1 is LNHNV and CDR2 is YYDKDF (reference sequence). The CDR3 runs to 16 residues. V dropped 5 bases and J dropped 1 base, with 17 bases sitting between them. What was sequenced was peripheral blood. This sequence joins TRBV15 and TRBJ2-5, with D possibly matching TRBD1 (6 bases). This clonotype was sampled from a human donor in a cohort sampled during active COVID-19. CDR3 in amino acids: CATSGPYREIQETQYF. CDR3 nucleotide sequence: TGTGCCACCAGCGGGCCGTACAGGGAGATCCAAGAGACCCAGTACTTC.